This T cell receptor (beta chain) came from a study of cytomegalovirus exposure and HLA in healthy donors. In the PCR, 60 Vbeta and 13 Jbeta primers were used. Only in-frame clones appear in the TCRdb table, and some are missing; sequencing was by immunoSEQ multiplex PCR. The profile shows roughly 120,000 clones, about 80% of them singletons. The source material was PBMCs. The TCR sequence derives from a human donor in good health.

CDR3 bases: TGCGCCAGCAGCGAAGGGGGGGGGTATGGAGATACGCAGTATTTT. As protein: CASSEGGGYGDTQYF. This chain links TRBV5-1 with TRBJ2-3; tentative D call: TRBD2 (7 bases). V was trimmed by 4 bases and J by 5 bases, leaving 17 bases between them. This CDR3 is built from 15 residues. Looked up from germline, CDR1 is SGHRS and CDR2 is YFSETQ.